This TCR beta chain derives from a study of blood T cell repertoires in COVID-19. The CDR3 extends over 16 amino acids. Germline values: CDR1 SGHRS, CDR2 YFSETQ. Trimming cost V 5 bases and J 4 bases, with 21 bases left between them. TCRdb keeps only in-frame clones here, not all; method: immunoSEQ multiplex PCR. The data contain about 370,000 clones, around 87% of them singletons. The source of this sequence is a woman under 40 with COVID-19, enrolled during active disease. The sample taken for sequencing was peripheral blood. The rearrangement joins TRBV5-1 to TRBJ1-2; maybe TRBD1 (6 bases). CDR3 sequence (DNA): TGCGCCAGCAGTTCCCGGGGCAGGGGTAAGGGCTATGGCTACACCTTC. Protein: CASSSRGRGKGYGYTF.